These 27 T cell receptor beta chains were sequenced from one sample in a study of blood T cell repertoires in COVID-19. Some clones are missing from TCRdb's copy, which holds only in-frame ones; the method was immunoSEQ multiplex PCR. Of approximately 200,000 clones listed, 80% are singletons. Source material: PBMCs or T cells enriched from blood (not recorded which). Receptors were obtained from a woman aged 35 to 49 with acute COVID-19.

This CDR3 is CASSFRDRRNGYTF. The CDR3 DNA is TGTGCCAGTAGTTTCCGGGACAGGAGAAATGGCTACACCTTC. V gene TRBV19 combines with J gene TRBJ1-2, with 8 bases fitting TRBD1. Germline CDR1 reads LNHDA; CDR2 reads SQIVND (reference sequence). Germline trimming cut 5 bases from V and 6 bases from J; bases unmatched to any gene: 8. The CDR3 is made up of 14 amino acids. Full variable domain (outside the CDR3, taken from reference TRBV19 and TRBJ1-2): DGGITQSPKYLFRKEGQNVTLSCEQNLNHDAMYWYRQDPGQGLRLIYYSQIVNDFQKGDIAEGYSVSREKKESFPLTVTSAQKNPTAFYLCASSFRDRRNGYTFGSGTRLTVV.

The chain joins TRBV28 to TRBJ1-5; no clear D gene. The germline gives CDR1 MDHEN, CDR2 SYDVKM. The ends were cut back, 2 bases at V and 9 bases at J, with 14 bases in the middle. The CDR3 length is 14 residues. The CDR3 protein is CASSLDPLRWPQHF. The CDR3 DNA reads as TGTGCCAGCAGTTTAGACCCCTTGAGGTGGCCCCAGCATTTT.

The chain combines TRBV5-1 with TRBJ1-5; possibly TRBD1 for D (6 bases). Germline V gene lookup returns CDR1 SGHRS and CDR2 YFSETQ. This CDR3 has 14 residues. V lost 0 bases and J 9 bases, leaving 13 bases between the germline ends. The CDR3 protein is CASSLAGTNWPQHF. Here the CDR3 DNA reads TGCGCCAGCAGCTTGGCGGGGACAAATTGGCCCCAGCATTTT.

The chain couples TRBV20-1 to TRBJ2-3; possible D gene TRBD1, 5 bases. Per the germline V gene, CDR1 is DFQATT and CDR2 is SNEGSKA (reference sequence). V lost 3 bases and J 4 bases, leaving 5 bases between the germline ends. There are 11 residues in the CDR3. Written as DNA, the CDR3 is TGCAGTGCTAGGGGGCCAGATACGCAGTATTTT. Translation gives CSARGPDTQYF.

This chain links TRBV9 with TRBJ2-2, with TRBD2 matching over 14 bases. The germline V gene has CDR1 SGDLS and CDR2 YYNGEE. J lost 2 bases, V lost 4 bases, and 7 bases had no gene match. The CDR3 length is 18 residues. In nucleotides, the CDR3 is TGTGCCAGCAGCTATGGGACTAGCGGGGGAGCCAACACCGGGGAGCTGTTTTTT. Amino acids: CASSYGTSGGANTGELFF.

The rearrangement links TRBV30 to TRBJ1-5; the D gene is possibly TRBD1 (6 bases). V was pared by 0 bases and J by 5 bases, with 11 bases between. The CDR3 runs to 14 residues. Germline-derived CDR1 and CDR2 are GTSNPN and SVGIG (reference sequence). This chain's CDR3 is CAWSVYRVDQPQHF. As DNA, the CDR3 is TGTGCCTGGAGTGTATACAGGGTTGATCAGCCCCAGCATTTT.

This clone was observed a few times. This chain links TRBV3-1 (or the pseudogene TRBV3-2) with TRBJ2-3; 8 bases are shared with TRBD2. Trimming removed 0 bases from V and 1 base from J; junction bases left unmatched: 3. Germline V gives CDR1 LGHDT, CDR2 YNNKEL (reference sequence). This CDR3 has 16 amino acids. The CDR3 DNA is TGTGCCAGCAGCCAAGATTTGCGGGGGGGCACAGATACGCAGTATTTT. This gives the protein CASSQDLRGGTDTQYF.

The genes are TRBV7-2 and TRBJ2-1; 10 nucleotides line up with TRBD2. This CDR3 is 13 amino acids long. Germline CDR1 is SGHTA and CDR2 is FQGNSA. V shed 4 bases and J 14 bases; nucleotides not matched to a gene: 8. Here the CDR3 reads CASSSGGSGGKFF. As DNA, the CDR3 is TGTGCCAGCAGCTCCGGGGGTAGCGGGGGGAAGTTCTTC. Full variable domain (missing parts from reference TRBV7-2 and TRBJ2-1): GAGVSQSPSNKVTEKGKDVELRCDPISGHTALYWYRQSLGQGLEFLIYFQGNSAPDKSGLPSDRFSAERTGGSVSTLTIQRTQQEDSAVYLCASSSGGSGGKFFGPGTRLTVL.

V and J are TRBV6-4 and TRBJ2-3; TRBD2 agrees at 9 bases. V lost 3 bases, J lost 0 bases, and 4 bases stayed unmatched. The CDR3 is 16 amino acids. Germline CDR1 reads MRHNA; CDR2 reads SNTAGT. The CDR3 spells CASSDTSGRSTDTQYF. In nucleotides, the CDR3 is TGTGCCAGCAGTGATACCAGCGGGAGGAGCACAGATACGCAGTATTTT.

The chain has TRBV13 and TRBJ2-3; TRBD1 is a possible D gene (6 bases). Germline V gene sequence: CDR1 PRHDT, CDR2 FYEKMQ (reference sequence). Trimming took 2 bases from V and 2 from J, leaving 11 bases between them. The CDR3 has 15 amino acids. The chain's CDR3 is CASSLQGTITDTQYF. In nucleotides, the CDR3 is TGTGCCAGCAGCTTACAGGGGACCATCACAGATACGCAGTATTTT.

The chain has TRBV6-5 and TRBJ2-7; maybe TRBD2 (7 bases). The germline V gene encodes CDR1 MNHEY and CDR2 SVGAGI. Trimming stripped 8 bases from V and 7 bases from J, with 21 bases between. The CDR3 consists of 14 residues. The CDR3 loop is CASVLGGGPGEQYF. The CDR3 DNA reads TGTGCCAGCGTGTTAGGGGGAGGGCCGGGAGAGCAGTACTTC.

The chain uses TRBV10-1 and TRBJ2-7; 9 bases map to TRBD1. Losses at the gene ends were 8 bases for V and 5 bases for J; bases not matched to a gene: 7. From germline, CDR1 is WNHNN and CDR2 SYGVQD (reference sequence). This CDR3 is 13 amino acids long. CDR3 sequence (DNA): TGCGCCAGCCAAGGACAGGGGTCCGACGAGCAGTACTTC. Encoded protein: CASQGQGSDEQYF.

V and J are TRBV21-1 and TRBJ2-1; the DNA was not used to check the table's D call, TRBD2. TRBV21-1 is tagged as a pseudogene. The CDR3 runs to 15 residues. In DNA, the CDR3 is TGTGCCAGCAGCAAAGGGTCCGGCTCCTACAATGAGCAGTTCTTC. The encoded protein is CASSKGSGSYNEQFF.

The rearrangement joins TRBV27 to TRBJ1-5, with a tentative D call TRBD1 (5 bases). The V and J ends lost 6 bases and 5 bases respectively, with 11 bases between them. The CDR3 sequence is 13 residues long. CDR1 is MNHEY, CDR2 SMNVEV, per germline (reference sequence). The CDR3 is CASSQGPYQPQHF. The CDR3 DNA reads as TGTGCCAGCAGCCAGGGCCCTTATCAGCCCCAGCATTTT.

This chain's CDR3 is CSVGTGGADSPLHF. CDR3 nucleotide sequence: TGCAGCGTGGGGACAGGGGGCGCGGATTCACCCCTCCACTTT. The chain links TRBV29-1 to TRBJ1-6, with 12 bases lining up with TRBD1. V dropped 6 bases and J dropped 8; count of bases not matched to a gene: 5. CDR3 size: 14 residues. Per the germline V gene, CDR1 is SQVTM and CDR2 is ANQGSEA.

This chain uses TRBV30 with TRBJ1-2, with D possibly TRBD1 on 6 matching bases. The germline CDR1 and CDR2 sequences are GTSNPN and SVGIG (reference sequence). V gave up 4 bases and J gave up 0 bases, with 15 bases separating them. The CDR3 has 15 residues. CDR3 nucleotide sequence: TGTGCCTGGACCCTTACAGGGTCTCCTAACTATGGCTACACCTTC. Translation gives CAWTLTGSPNYGYTF.

The chain links TRBV5-4 to TRBJ1-4, with D perhaps TRBD1 (5 bases). CDR1 is SGHNT and CDR2 is YYREEE in the germline V gene (reference sequence). CDR3 length: 17 residues. V lost 4 bases and J lost 0, with 16 bases in between. The CDR3 nucleotides are TGTGCCAGCAGCCTGTGGGGACTCACTACAACTAATGAAAAACTGTTTTTT. It yields the protein CASSLWGLTTTNEKLFF.

This rearrangement joins TRBV7-2 to TRBJ2-3, with 9 bases matching TRBD2. The V gene end was trimmed by 0 bases and the J gene end by 6 bases; junction bases not matched to a gene: 4. Germline V gene lookup returns CDR1 SGHTA and CDR2 FQGNSA. The CDR3 is 15 amino acids. Here the CDR3 DNA reads TGTGCCAGCAGCTTAGCGCTAGCGGGACGTGATACGCAGTATTTT. Its protein is CASSLALAGRDTQYF.

In regard to this clone: One end of the junction does not line up with germline, which may come from a read error. The V call is TRBV7-7, the J call TRBJ2-5, with 11 bases that match TRBD1. Germline V gives CDR1 SSHAT, CDR2 FNYEAQ (reference sequence). CDR3 length: 16 residues. In DNA, the CDR3 is TGTGCTAGCAGCTTACTGGGACAGGGGGTGGGAGAGACCCAGTACTTC. Its protein product is CASSLLGQGVGETQYF.

The chain recombines TRBV5-1 with TRBJ1-5; 9 bases are shared with TRBD1. The CDR3 is made up of 15 amino acids. Losses at the gene ends were 2 bases for V and 4 bases for J; bases not matched to a gene: 4. The V gene's germline CDR1 is SGHRS and CDR2 YFSETQ. The CDR3 region is CASSFTGGQNQPQHF. The CDR3 DNA reads as TGCGCCAGCAGCTTCACAGGGGGCCAGAATCAGCCCCAGCATTTT. Together with reference TRBV5-1 and TRBJ1-5, the CDR3 gives the full variable domain: KAGVTQTPRYLIKTRGQQVTLSCSPISGHRSVSWYQQTPGQGLQFLFEYFSETQRNKGNFPGRFSGRQFSNSRSEMNVSTLELGDSALYLCASSFTGGQNQPQHFGDGTRLSIL.

The chain combines TRBV5-4 with TRBJ2-7, with 11 bases aligning to TRBD2. CDR3 length equals 14 residues. The V gene's germline CDR1 is SGHNT and CDR2 YYREEE (reference sequence). The ends lost 5 bases at V and 4 bases at J; junction bases unmatched: 5. The CDR3 spells CASRGTSGPYEQYF. The CDR3, as DNA: TGTGCCAGCAGGGGGACTAGCGGACCATACGAGCAGTACTTC.

This clone was counted only a few times. V is TRBV7-9 and J is TRBJ1-2; weak D call: TRBD1 (5 bases). Germline values: CDR1 SEHNR, CDR2 FQNEAQ (reference sequence). The CDR3 contains 15 residues. Trimming left V 1 base short and J 4 bases short, with 13 bases between. For the CDR3, the DNA is TGTGCCAGCAGCTTAGGTTTCGGGGGACCCTATGGCTACACCTTC. Amino acids: CASSLGFGGPYGYTF.

This clone was observed many times. The V gene is TRBV6-2 or TRBV6-3, the J gene TRBJ1-1; D might be TRBD1 (5 bases). Germline assignment: CDR1 MNHEY and CDR2 SVGEGT. The ends were cut back, 4 bases at V and 1 base at J, with 7 bases in the middle. There are 13 residues in the CDR3. The CDR3 nucleotides are TGTGCCAGCAGTTCGACAGCGAACACTGAAGCTTTCTTT. Translation: CASSSTANTEAFF.

The chain recombines TRBV5-1 with TRBJ2-1; TRBD2 matches 9 bases. V lost 5 bases and J lost 7; bases outside the gene matches: 7. Per the germline V gene, CDR1 is SGHRS and CDR2 is YFSETQ. CDR3 length equals 14 residues. In nucleotides, the CDR3 is TGCGCCAGCAGAGCCGGGACTAGCAGAAATGAGCAGTTCTTC. It specifies CASRAGTSRNEQFF.

The chain joins TRBV6-6 to TRBJ1-3, with 7 positions matching TRBD1. J gave up 4 bases and V 2 bases, and 5 bases lay outside the gene matches. CDR3 length equals 15 residues. Germline CDR1 is MNHNY and CDR2 is SVGAGI (reference sequence). The CDR3 reads CASSYPGQFGNTIYF. The DNA of the CDR3 is TGTGCCAGCAGTTACCCGGGACAGTTCGGAAACACCATATATTTT.

This CDR3 reads CASSLRPPSAGNRVYEQYF. In DNA form, the CDR3 reads TGTGCCAGCAGCTTACGCCCGCCGTCCGCGGGGAATAGGGTCTACGAGCAGTACTTC. V gene TRBV11-2 combines with J gene TRBJ2-7, with a tentative D call TRBD2 (6 bases). This CDR3 is built from 19 residues. Trimming left V 2 bases short and J 3 bases short, with 26 bases between. CDR1 and CDR2 (germline): SGHAT, FQNNGV.

V gene TRBV25-1 combines with J gene TRBJ2-1; TRBD2 matches at 9 bases. Germline V gene data show CDR1 as MGHDK and CDR2 as SYGVNS. V was pared by 6 bases and J by 8 bases, with 11 bases of the junction left unmatched. This CDR3 is 15 amino acids long. The CDR3 nucleotides read TGTGCCAGCAGGGCCCAGGTAGCGGGAGAATATGAGCAGTTCTTC. Translating it yields CASRAQVAGEYEQFF.